The clone carrying this T cell receptor (beta chain) came up many times. Preparation of the TCRbeta library used unique molecular identifiers. From the PCR reads, TCRdb called clonotypes with MiXCR, one entry per CDR3 protein. The table includes about 400,000 distinct CDR3 sequences, roughly 22% detected once. The data were obtained in a study of T-cell reconstitution after alpha-beta-depleted transplantation in children. There are 12 residues in the CDR3. Per germline, CDR1 MNHEY and CDR2 SVGAGI. Trimming removed 5 bases at V and 6 bases at J, with 11 bases between. This material consisted of PBMCs from the stem cell graft donor, taken from the stem cell graft. The receptor's source is a human donor who donated a stem cell graft to a child with acute myeloid leukemia. The genes are TRBV6-5 and TRBJ2-7; D is perhaps TRBD2 (6 bases). CDR3 nucleotide sequence: TGTGCCAGCAGTACTACAGCGGGCGAGCAGTACTTC. This sequence encodes CASSTTAGEQYF.